The 15 T cell receptor beta chains listed next were all sequenced from one sample in a study of OX40 agonist ivuxolimab in advanced cancers. Sequencing was performed with immunoSEQ multiplex PCR; in TCRdb, only in-frame clones are kept and a portion is missing. The sample shows about 67,000 clones, approximately 90% of them seen only once. The sample in question was CD4+ or CD8+ T cells sorted from blood, obtained in a trial of the OX40 agonist ivuxolimab. These receptors all come from an adult with an advanced solid tumor such as melanoma, head and neck, liver or kidney cancer.

The chain employs TRBV6-7 and TRBJ2-5, with 8 bases lining up with TRBD2. TRBV6-7 is treated as an ORF (open reading frame) with a function not yet certain. The CDR3 runs to 16 residues. V shed 5 bases and J 1 base; nucleotides not matched to a gene: 9. The CDR3, as DNA: TGTGCCAGCAGTCACTTCCGGGGGGGTGTCCAAGAGACCCAGTACTTC. It translates to CASSHFRGGVQETQYF.

The V call is TRBV19, the J call TRBJ1-4; D perhaps matches TRBD1 (6 bases). This CDR3 is built from 16 residues. Germline V CDR1 and CDR2: LNHDA, SQIVND (reference sequence). Trimming shortened V by 5 bases and J by 7 bases, and 20 bases separated the two germline ends. The CDR3 loop reads CASSGRAQGKGEKLFF. In DNA form, the CDR3 reads TGTGCCAGTAGTGGGCGGGCACAGGGAAAGGGTGAAAAACTGTTTTTT.

In its sample, this clone was seen once. V usage is TRBV11-1 and J usage is TRBJ2-2; TRBD2 aligns across 10 bases. Trimming cost V 5 bases and J 6 bases; bases outside gene matches: 9. The length of the CDR3 is 16 residues. CDR1 is SGHAT, CDR2 FQDESV, per germline (reference sequence). The CDR3 sequence is CASSRQASGGAGELFF. CDR3 sequence (DNA): TGTGCCAGCAGCCGCCAGGCTAGCGGGGGTGCCGGGGAGCTGTTTTTT.

This chain links TRBV7-2 with TRBJ2-3; D uncertain. Per the germline V gene, CDR1 is SGHTA and CDR2 is FQGNSA. V was clipped by 0 bases and J by 6 bases, with 7 bases between them. The CDR3 is 13 residues long. DNA of the CDR3: TGTGCCAGCAGCTTAGCGGGAATGGATACGCAGTATTTT. Residues: CASSLAGMDTQYF.

The rearrangement links TRBV18 to TRBJ2-7; 9 bases map to TRBD2. There are 16 residues in the CDR3. The junction had 5 bases not matched to a gene; V was cut back by 0 bases and J by 2 bases. The germline gives CDR1 KGHSH, CDR2 LQKENI. In DNA form, the CDR3 reads TGTGCCAGCTCACCACCGGTGGTAGCGGGGGCCTACGAGCAGTACTTC. This codes for CASSPPVVAGAYEQYF.

The chain is built from TRBV5-1 and TRBJ2-5, with no clear D. CDR3 length: 14 amino acids. Trimming left V 0 bases short and J 5 bases short, with 11 bases between. From germline, CDR1 is SGHRS and CDR2 YFSETQ. In DNA form, the CDR3 reads TGCGCCAGCAGCTTGGCCATTGATTTGGAGACCCAGTACTTC. Translated: CASSLAIDLETQYF.

The chain has TRBV5-4 and TRBJ2-5; 12 positions agree with TRBD2. The CDR3 is 16 amino acids. The germline CDR1 and CDR2 sequences are SGHNT and YYREEE (reference sequence). V lost 1 base, J lost 5 bases, and 6 bases stayed unmatched. CDR3 residues: CASSLTLAGGRETQYF. The CDR3 coding sequence is TGTGCCAGCAGCTTGACCCTAGCGGGGGGGCGGGAGACCCAGTACTTC.

V usage is TRBV11-3 and J usage is TRBJ2-6; 9 nucleotides match TRBD1. The CDR3 is 17 residues long. From germline, CDR1 is SGHNT and CDR2 YENEEA. After removal of 7 bases from V and 0 bases from J, the junction contained 7 bases not matched to a gene. The CDR3 nucleotides are TGTGCCAGCACCCCAGGGACAGGGCTCTCTGGGGCCAACGTCCTGACTTTC. Its protein is CASTPGTGLSGANVLTF.

The chain links TRBV11-3 to TRBJ2-7; 8 nucleotides match TRBD1. The CDR3 is made up of 18 amino acids. Losses at the gene ends were 5 bases for V and 1 base for J; bases not matched to a gene: 16. Germline V gives CDR1 SGHNT, CDR2 YENEEA. CDR3: CASSTTGNRGSPSYEQYF. As DNA, the CDR3 is TGTGCCAGCAGCACAACAGGAAACAGGGGGTCCCCGTCCTACGAGCAGTACTTC.

J is TRBJ2-5 and V is TRBV27; 10 nucleotides line up with TRBD2. This CDR3 region has 19 residues. V lost 0 bases, J lost 5 bases, and 15 bases stayed unmatched. Germline V gene lookup returns CDR1 MNHEY and CDR2 SMNVEV (reference sequence). CDR3 amino acids: CASSLSTGTAGGPRETQYF. DNA for the CDR3: TGTGCCAGCAGTTTATCGACGGGTACAGCGGGAGGGCCCCGGGAGACCCAGTACTTC.

The chain combines TRBV28 with TRBJ1-5; D call uncertain. The V gene's germline CDR1 is MDHEN and CDR2 SYDVKM. The CDR3 extends over 14 amino acids. Trimming pared 3 bases from V and 4 bases from J, leaving 10 bases between. The CDR3 region has the DNA TGTGCCAGCAGTTTTGGAGGGAATAATCAGCCCCAGCATTTT. Its protein product is CASSFGGNNQPQHF.

V and J are TRBV28 and TRBJ1-2; 9 bases are shared with TRBD1. The CDR3 is 17 residues long. Trimming at V came to 4 bases and at J to 6 bases, leaving 15 bases not matched to a gene. The germline V gene encodes CDR1 MDHEN and CDR2 SYDVKM. The CDR3 coding sequence is TGTGCCAGCAGTTCCCCCTCAACAGGGGGCGCGGTCAATGGCTACACCTTC. It translates to CASSSPSTGGAVNGYTF.

The rearrangement uses TRBV7-2 and TRBJ2-5; no definite D call. Germline CDR1 reads SGHTA; CDR2 reads FQGNSA. This CDR3 has 17 residues. V dropped 7 bases and J dropped 1 base, with 22 bases sitting between them. CDR3 sequence reads: CASTAHPGVGIQETQYF. DNA for the CDR3: TGTGCCAGCACCGCCCATCCCGGCGTCGGCATCCAAGAGACCCAGTACTTC.

Here the CDR3 DNA reads TGTGCCAGCAGCCTGATAGGGGTTCGGTACGAGCAGTACTTC. Translated, it gives CASSLIGVRYEQYF. The chain combines TRBV14 with TRBJ2-7, with TRBD1 as a possible D gene (5 bases). The V end lost 4 bases, the J end lost 4 bases, and 14 bases lay between the germline ends. This CDR3 has 14 amino acids. The germline CDR1 and CDR2 sequences are SGHDN and FVKESK.

A few counts support this clone. The chain combines TRBV19 with TRBJ2-7, with 9 bases that match TRBD1. Losses at the gene ends were 5 bases for V and 2 bases for J; bases not matched to a gene: 4. Looked up from germline, CDR1 is LNHDA and CDR2 is SQIVND (reference sequence). The CDR3 contains 14 residues. The CDR3 region is CASSLGTGTYEQYF. The CDR3 coding sequence is TGTGCCAGTAGTCTAGGGACAGGGACCTACGAGCAGTACTTC. The full variable domain, with the rest looked up from reference TRBV19 and TRBJ2-7, is DGGITQSPKYLFRKEGQNVTLSCEQNLNHDAMYWYRQDPGQGLRLIYYSQIVNDFQKGDIAEGYSVSREKKESFPLTVTSAQKNPTAFYLCASSLGTGTYEQYFGPGTRLTVT.